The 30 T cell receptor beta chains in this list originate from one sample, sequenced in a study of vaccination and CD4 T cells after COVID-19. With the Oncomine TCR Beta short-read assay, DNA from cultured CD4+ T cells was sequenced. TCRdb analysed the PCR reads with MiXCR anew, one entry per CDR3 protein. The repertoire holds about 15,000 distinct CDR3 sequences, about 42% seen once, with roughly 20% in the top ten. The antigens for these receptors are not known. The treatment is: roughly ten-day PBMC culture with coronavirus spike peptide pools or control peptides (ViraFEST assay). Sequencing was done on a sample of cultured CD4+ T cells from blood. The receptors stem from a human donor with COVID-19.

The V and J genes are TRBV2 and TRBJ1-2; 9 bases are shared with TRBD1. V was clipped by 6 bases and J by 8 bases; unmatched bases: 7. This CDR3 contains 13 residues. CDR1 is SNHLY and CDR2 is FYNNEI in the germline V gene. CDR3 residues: CASRRDRVVGYTF. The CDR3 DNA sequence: TGTGCCAGCAGGAGGGACAGGGTGGTAGGCTACACCTTC.

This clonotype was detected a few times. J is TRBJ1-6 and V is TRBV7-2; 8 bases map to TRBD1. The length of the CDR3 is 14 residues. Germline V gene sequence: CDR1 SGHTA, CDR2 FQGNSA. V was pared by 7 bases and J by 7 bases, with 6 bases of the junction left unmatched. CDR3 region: CASTRTGFNSPLHF. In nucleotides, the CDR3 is TGTGCCAGCACTCGGACAGGGTTCAATTCACCCCTCCACTTT.

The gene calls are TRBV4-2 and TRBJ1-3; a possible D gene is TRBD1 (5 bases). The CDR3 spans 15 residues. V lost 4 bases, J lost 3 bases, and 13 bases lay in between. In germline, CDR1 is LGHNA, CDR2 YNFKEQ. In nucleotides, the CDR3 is TGTGCCAGCAGCCCCACAGGTGGGGGTGGAAACACCATATATTTT. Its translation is CASSPTGGGGNTIYF.

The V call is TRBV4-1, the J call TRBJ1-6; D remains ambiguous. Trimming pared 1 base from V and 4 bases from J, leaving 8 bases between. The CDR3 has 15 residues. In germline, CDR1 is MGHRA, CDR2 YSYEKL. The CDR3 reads CASSQGRSYNSPLHF. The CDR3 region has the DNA TGCGCCAGCAGCCAAGGGAGATCTTATAATTCACCCCTCCACTTT.

For the CDR3, the DNA is TGTGCCACCAGTGATAGGGGGACACCGGACAAAGAGACCCAGTACTTC. Protein product: CATSDRGTPDKETQYF. The V gene is TRBV24-1, the J gene TRBJ2-5; a possible D gene is TRBD1 (6 bases). Germline V CDR1 and CDR2: KGHDR, SFDVKD. This CDR3 has 16 amino acids. Deletions cut 3 bases from V and 3 bases from J, with 16 bases between.

The CDR3 sequence is CASSKADPYEQYF. In DNA form, the CDR3 reads TGTGCCAGCAGCAAAGCGGACCCCTACGAGCAGTACTTC. J is TRBJ2-7 and V is TRBV21-1. TRBV21-1 is recorded as a pseudogene. The CDR3 contains 13 residues.

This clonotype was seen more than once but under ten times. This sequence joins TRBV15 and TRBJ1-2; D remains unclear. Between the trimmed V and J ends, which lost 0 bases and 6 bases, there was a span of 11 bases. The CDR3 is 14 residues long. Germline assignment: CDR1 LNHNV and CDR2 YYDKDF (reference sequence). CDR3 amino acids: CATSRDPEAHGYTF. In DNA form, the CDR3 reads TGTGCCACCAGCAGAGATCCCGAGGCCCATGGCTACACCTTC.

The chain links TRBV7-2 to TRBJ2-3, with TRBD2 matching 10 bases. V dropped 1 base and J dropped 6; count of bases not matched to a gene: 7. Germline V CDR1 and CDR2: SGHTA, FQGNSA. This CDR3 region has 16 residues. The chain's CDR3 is CASSLGSAGGPDTQYF. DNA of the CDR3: TGTGCCAGCAGCTTAGGATCAGCGGGGGGGCCGGATACGCAGTATTTT.

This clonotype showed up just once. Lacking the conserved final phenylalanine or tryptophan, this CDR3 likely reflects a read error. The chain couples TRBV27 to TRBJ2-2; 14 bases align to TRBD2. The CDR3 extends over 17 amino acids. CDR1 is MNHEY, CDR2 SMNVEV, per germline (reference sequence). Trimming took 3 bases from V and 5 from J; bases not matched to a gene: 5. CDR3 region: CASSFRLAGGQTGELFL. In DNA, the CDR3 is TGTGCCAGCAGTTTCCGACTAGCGGGGGGGCAGACCGGGGAGCTGTTTCTT.

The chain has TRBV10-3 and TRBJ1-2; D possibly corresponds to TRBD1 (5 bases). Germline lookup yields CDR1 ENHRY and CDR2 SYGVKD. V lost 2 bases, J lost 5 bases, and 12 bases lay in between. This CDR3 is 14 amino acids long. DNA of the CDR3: TGTGCCATCAGTGAGGCGGCCGGGGGGTATGGCTACACCTTC. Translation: CAISEAAGGYGYTF.

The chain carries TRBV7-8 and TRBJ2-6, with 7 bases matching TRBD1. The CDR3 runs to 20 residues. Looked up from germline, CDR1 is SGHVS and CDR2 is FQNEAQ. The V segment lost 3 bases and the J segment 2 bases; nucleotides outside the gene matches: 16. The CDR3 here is CASSLGPITGVSPGANVLTF. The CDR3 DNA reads TGTGCCAGCAGCTTGGGCCCAATTACAGGGGTGTCCCCTGGGGCCAACGTCCTGACTTTC.

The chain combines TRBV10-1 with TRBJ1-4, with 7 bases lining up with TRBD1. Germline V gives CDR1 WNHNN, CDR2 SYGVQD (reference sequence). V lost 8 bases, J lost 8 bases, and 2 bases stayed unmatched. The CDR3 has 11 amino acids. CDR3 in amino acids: CASGTAEKLFF. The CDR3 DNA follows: TGCGCCAGCGGGACAGCAGAAAAACTGTTTTTT.

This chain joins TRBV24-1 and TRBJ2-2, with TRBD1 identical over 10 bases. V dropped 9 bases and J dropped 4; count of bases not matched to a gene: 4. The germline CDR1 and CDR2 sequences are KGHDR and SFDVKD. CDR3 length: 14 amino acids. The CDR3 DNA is TGTGCCACCCGGGGACAGGGGAGCACCGGGGAGCTGTTTTTT. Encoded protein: CATRGQGSTGELFF.

The CDR3 spells CASSVGQGRVEAFF. In DNA form, the CDR3 reads TGCGCCAGCAGCGTGGGACAGGGAAGGGTTGAAGCTTTCTTT. The J gene is TRBJ1-1, the V gene TRBV5-1; 9 bases line up with TRBD1. CDR3 length: 14 residues. Germline V gene data show CDR1 as SGHRS and CDR2 as YFSETQ. V dropped 4 bases and J dropped 7; count of bases not matched to a gene: 8. The variable domain in full, completed from reference TRBV5-1 and TRBJ1-1, reads KAGVTQTPRYLIKTRGQQVTLSCSPISGHRSVSWYQQTPGQGLQFLFEYFSETQRNKGNFPGRFSGRQFSNSRSEMNVSTLELGDSALYLCASSVGQGRVEAFFGQGTRLTVV.

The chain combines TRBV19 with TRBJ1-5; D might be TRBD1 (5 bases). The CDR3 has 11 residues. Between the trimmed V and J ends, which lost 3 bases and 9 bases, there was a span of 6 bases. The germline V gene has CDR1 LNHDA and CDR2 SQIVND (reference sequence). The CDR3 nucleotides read TGTGCCAGTAGTATGGGGGGGCCCCAGCATTTT. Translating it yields CASSMGGPQHF.

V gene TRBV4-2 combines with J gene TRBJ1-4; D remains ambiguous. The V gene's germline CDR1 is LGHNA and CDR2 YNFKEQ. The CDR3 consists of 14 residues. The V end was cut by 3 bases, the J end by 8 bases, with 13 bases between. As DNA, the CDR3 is TGTGCCAGCAGCCAGCCGGCGACACGGGAAAAACTGTTTTTT. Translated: CASSQPATREKLFF.

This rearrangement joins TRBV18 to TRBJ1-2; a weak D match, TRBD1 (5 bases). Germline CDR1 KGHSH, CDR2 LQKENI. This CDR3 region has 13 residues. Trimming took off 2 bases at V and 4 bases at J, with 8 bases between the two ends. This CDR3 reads CASSPDRSYGYTF. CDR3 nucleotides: TGTGCCAGCTCACCAGACAGATCCTATGGCTACACCTTC.

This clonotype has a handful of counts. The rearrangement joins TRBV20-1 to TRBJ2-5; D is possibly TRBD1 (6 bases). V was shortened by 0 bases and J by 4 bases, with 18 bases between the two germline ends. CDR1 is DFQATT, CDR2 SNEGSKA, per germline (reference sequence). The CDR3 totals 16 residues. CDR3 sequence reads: CSARDALQGNRETQYF. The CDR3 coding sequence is TGCAGTGCTAGAGACGCTCTTCAGGGGAATAGAGAGACCCAGTACTTC.

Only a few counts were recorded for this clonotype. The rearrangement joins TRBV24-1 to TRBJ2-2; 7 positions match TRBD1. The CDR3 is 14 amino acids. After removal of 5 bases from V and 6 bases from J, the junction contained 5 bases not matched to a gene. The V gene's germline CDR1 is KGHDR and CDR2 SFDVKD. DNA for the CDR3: TGTGCCACCAGTGTTGGGACAGTGGCCGGGGAGCTGTTTTTT. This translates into CATSVGTVAGELFF.

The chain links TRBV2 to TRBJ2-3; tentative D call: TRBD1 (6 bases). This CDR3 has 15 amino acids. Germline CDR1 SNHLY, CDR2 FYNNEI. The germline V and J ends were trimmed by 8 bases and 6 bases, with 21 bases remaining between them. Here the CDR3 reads CASEIQGTVTDTQYF. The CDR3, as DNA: TGTGCCAGCGAGATACAGGGTACGGTGACGGATACGCAGTATTTT.

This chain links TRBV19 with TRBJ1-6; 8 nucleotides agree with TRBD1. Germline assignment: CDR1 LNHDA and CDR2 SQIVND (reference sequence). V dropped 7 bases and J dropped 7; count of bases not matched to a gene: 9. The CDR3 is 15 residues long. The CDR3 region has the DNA TGTGCCAGTAAAAATGACAGGGGCCGAAATTCACCCCTCCACTTT. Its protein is CASKNDRGRNSPLHF.

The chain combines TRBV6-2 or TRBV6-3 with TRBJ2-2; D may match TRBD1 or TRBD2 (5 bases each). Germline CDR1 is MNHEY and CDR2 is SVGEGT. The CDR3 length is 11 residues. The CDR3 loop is CARGRTGELFF. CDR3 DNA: TGTGCTCGGGGACGGACCGGGGAGCTGTTTTTT.

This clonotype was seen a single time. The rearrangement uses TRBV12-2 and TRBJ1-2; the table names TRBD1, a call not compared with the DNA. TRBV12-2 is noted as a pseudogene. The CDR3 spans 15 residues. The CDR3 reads CASPREGQGLYGYTF. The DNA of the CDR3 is TGTGCAAGTCCCCGAGAAGGACAGGGCCTCTATGGCTACACCTTC.

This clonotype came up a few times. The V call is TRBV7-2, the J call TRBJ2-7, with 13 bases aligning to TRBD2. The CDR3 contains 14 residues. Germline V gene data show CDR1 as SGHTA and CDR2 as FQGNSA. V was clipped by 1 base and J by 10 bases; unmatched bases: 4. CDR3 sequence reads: CASSLGLAGGKQYF. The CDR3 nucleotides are TGTGCCAGCAGCTTAGGACTAGCGGGGGGTAAACAGTACTTC.

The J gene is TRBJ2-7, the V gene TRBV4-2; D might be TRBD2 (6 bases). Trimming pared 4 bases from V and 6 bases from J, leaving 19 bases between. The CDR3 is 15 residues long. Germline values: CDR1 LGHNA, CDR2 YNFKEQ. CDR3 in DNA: TGTGCCAGCAGCCCCACCGTGTCGGGGGTGGGCGAGCAGTACTTC. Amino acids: CASSPTVSGVGEQYF.

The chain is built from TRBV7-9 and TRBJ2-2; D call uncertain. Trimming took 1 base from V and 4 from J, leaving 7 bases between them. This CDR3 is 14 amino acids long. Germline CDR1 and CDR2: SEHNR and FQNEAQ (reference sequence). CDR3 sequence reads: CASSLVQATGELFF. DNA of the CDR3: TGTGCCAGCAGCTTAGTCCAGGCCACCGGGGAGCTGTTTTTT.

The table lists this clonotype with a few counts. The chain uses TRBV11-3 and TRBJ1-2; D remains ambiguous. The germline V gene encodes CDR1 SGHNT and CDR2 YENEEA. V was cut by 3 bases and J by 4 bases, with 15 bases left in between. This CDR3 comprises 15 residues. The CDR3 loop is CASSFEDGDRYGYTF. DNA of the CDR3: TGTGCCAGCAGCTTCGAGGACGGAGACCGCTATGGCTACACCTTC.

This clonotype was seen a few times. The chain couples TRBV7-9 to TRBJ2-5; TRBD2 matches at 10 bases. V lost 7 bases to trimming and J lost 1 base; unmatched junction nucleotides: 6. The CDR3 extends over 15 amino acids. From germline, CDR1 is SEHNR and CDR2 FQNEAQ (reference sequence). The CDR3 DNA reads TGTGCCAGCATCCTAGCGGGGGCCTCCCAAGAGACCCAGTACTTC. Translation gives CASILAGASQETQYF.

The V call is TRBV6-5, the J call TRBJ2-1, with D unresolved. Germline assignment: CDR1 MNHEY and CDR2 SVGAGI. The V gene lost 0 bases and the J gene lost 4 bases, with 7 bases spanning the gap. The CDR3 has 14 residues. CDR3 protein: CASSYSMGYNEQFF. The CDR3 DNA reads TGTGCCAGCAGTTACTCGATGGGGTACAATGAGCAGTTCTTC.

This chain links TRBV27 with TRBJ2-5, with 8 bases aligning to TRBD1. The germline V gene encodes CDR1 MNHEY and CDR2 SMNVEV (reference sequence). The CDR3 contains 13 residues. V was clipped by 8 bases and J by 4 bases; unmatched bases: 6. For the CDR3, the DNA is TGTGCCAGCCGAACAGGGGGAGGAGAGACCCAGTACTTC. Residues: CASRTGGGETQYF.